Presented here are 30 T cell receptor beta chains from one specimen sequenced in a study of identical twins. TCRdb reanalysed the 5' RACE reads using MiXCR and keeps one entry per CDR3 protein. In the table there are 1.5 million to 2 million distinct CDR3 sequences, 32% of which are singletons. The sequenced sample was cord blood. Receptor source: a newborn girl in good health.

V usage is TRBV20-1 and J usage is TRBJ1-5; D unclear. The CDR3 spans 15 residues. Germline V CDR1 and CDR2: DFQATT, SNEGSKA (reference sequence). V shed 2 bases and J shed 0 bases, with 11 bases lying between them. The DNA of the CDR3 is TGCAGTGCTAGACGACCAGGCCTTAGCAATCAGCCCCAGCATTTT. As protein: CSARRPGLSNQPQHF.

This sequence joins TRBV24-1 and TRBJ2-1; TRBD2 matches at 8 bases. The CDR3 spans 21 residues. CDR1 is KGHDR and CDR2 is SFDVKD in the germline V gene. Trimming at V came to 3 bases and at J to 5 bases, leaving 23 bases not matched to a gene. CDR3 residues: CATSDPLGGASVSSANNEQFF. The CDR3 DNA sequence: TGTGCCACCAGTGATCCCCTCGGGGGGGCTAGCGTGAGCTCTGCTAACAATGAGCAGTTCTTC.

This clonotype was detected a few times. The rearrangement links TRBV20-1 to TRBJ2-3, with TRBD2 matching over 8 bases. Germline V gives CDR1 DFQATT, CDR2 SNEGSKA (reference sequence). The CDR3 consists of 16 residues. Losses at the gene ends were 5 bases for V and 0 bases for J; bases not matched to a gene: 10. Here the CDR3 DNA reads TGCAGTGCTCGCTCGGGGGGGCCGCGTAGCACAGATACGCAGTATTTT. Translated: CSARSGGPRSTDTQYF.

This chain links TRBV7-2 with TRBJ1-1; weak D call: TRBD1 (6 bases). Germline V gene lookup returns CDR1 SGHTA and CDR2 FQGNSA. The CDR3 is made up of 13 amino acids. V was clipped by 5 bases and J by 3 bases, with 10 bases between them. The CDR3: CASSRHRDTEAFF. For the CDR3, the DNA is TGTGCCAGCAGCAGACACAGGGACACTGAAGCTTTCTTT.

This clonotype occurred a few times. A read error may account for a junction end that differs from germline. V gene TRBV29-1 combines with J gene TRBJ2-6, with a possible D match to TRBD1 (5 bases). Per germline, CDR1 SQVTM and CDR2 ANQGSEA. The CDR3 is 14 amino acids. CDR3 in DNA: TGCAGCGTTGAAGTGAAGGGTGGGGCCGACGTCCTGACTTTC. This translates into CSVEVKGGADVLTF.

As for this clonotype: One junction end disagrees with the germline gene, perhaps due to a read error. The gene calls are TRBV5-1 and TRBJ2-1; 7 bases fit TRBD2. The J call could be wrong; TRBJ2-7 is a better fit for the DNA end. Germline V gives CDR1 SGHRS, CDR2 YFSETQ. The CDR3 sequence is 14 residues long. In nucleotides, the CDR3 is TGCGCCGGCAGCTCCGGGACTACCTACAATGAGCAGTACTTC. It is translated as CAGSSGTTYNEQYF.

The chain has TRBV2 and TRBJ2-5; possible D gene TRBD2, 7 bases. V was pared by 4 bases and J by 11 bases, with 17 bases between. Per germline, CDR1 SNHLY and CDR2 FYNNEI. The CDR3 has 13 amino acids. CDR3 sequence reads: CASSVRGLDEQYF. CDR3 bases: TGTGCCAGCAGTGTGCGGGGGCTGGATGAGCAGTACTTC.

This clonotype was seen a few times. The CDR3 reads CASSQTGLAGSEQYF. The CDR3 DNA sequence: TGCGCCAGCAGCCAAACGGGACTAGCGGGGAGCGAGCAGTACTTC. V is TRBV4-1 and J is TRBJ2-7; 13 bases map to TRBD2. After removal of 2 bases from V and 6 bases from J, the junction contained 4 bases not matched to a gene. CDR1 is MGHRA, CDR2 YSYEKL, per germline. This CDR3 has 15 residues.

This clonotype was found a few times. The rearrangement links TRBV3-1 to TRBJ2-3, with 10 bases fitting TRBD1. With V trimmed by 2 bases and J by 3 bases, 8 bases remained unmatched. This CDR3 has 17 amino acids. CDR1 and CDR2 from the germline V gene are LGHDT and YNNKEL (reference sequence). The CDR3 DNA is TGTGCCAGCAGCCAAAAGTTCGGGACAGGGGCAACAGATACGCAGTATTTT. This sequence encodes CASSQKFGTGATDTQYF.

J is TRBJ2-1 and V is TRBV6-5, with no clear D. With the DNA end fitting TRBJ2-7 better, the J assignment may be wrong. The CDR3 spans 15 residues. Germline-derived CDR1 and CDR2 are MNHEY and SVGAGI. CDR3 loop: CASSYRALAYNEQYF. The CDR3 bases are TGTGCCAGCAGTTACCGGGCGTTGGCCTACAATGAGCAGTACTTC.

V usage is TRBV20-1 and J usage is TRBJ2-1, with TRBD2 identical over 10 bases. The V gene end was trimmed by 3 bases and the J gene end by 9 bases; junction bases not matched to a gene: 8. The CDR3 contains 14 residues. Germline assignment: CDR1 DFQATT and CDR2 SNEGSKA (reference sequence). The CDR3 region has the DNA TGCAGTGCTAGTCTAGCGGGAGTTAGGATTGAGCAGTTCTTC. Protein sequence: CSASLAGVRIEQFF.

The chain is built from TRBV7-2 and TRBJ2-1; 15 bases agree with TRBD2. V lost 4 bases and J lost 3; bases outside the gene matches: 10. Germline V lookup: CDR1 SGHTA, CDR2 FQGNSA. The CDR3 runs to 19 residues. The CDR3 nucleotides read TGTGCCAGCAGCTCCCAGCCGGGACTAGCGGGAGGCATCTACAATGAGCAGTTCTTC. Amino acids: CASSSQPGLAGGIYNEQFF.

In this sample, this clonotype turned up a few times. The chain links TRBV29-1 to TRBJ1-2; no clear D gene. Germline V gene sequence: CDR1 SQVTM, CDR2 ANQGSEA. V shed 4 bases and J shed 8 bases, with 11 bases lying between them. The length of the CDR3 is 11 residues. DNA for the CDR3: TGCAGCGTTGGAGGAGGGATGGGCTACACCTTC. Amino acids: CSVGGGMGYTF. Looking up the rest from reference TRBV29-1 and TRBJ1-2 gives the full variable domain: SAVISQKPSRDICQRGTSLTIQCQVDSQVTMMFWYRQQPGQSLTLIATANQGSEATYESGFVIDKFPISRPNLTFSTLTVSNMSPEDSSIYLCSVGGGMGYTFGSGTRLTVV.

The V call is TRBV20-1, the J call TRBJ2-4, with D perhaps TRBD1 (5 bases). Per germline, CDR1 DFQATT and CDR2 SNEGSKA (reference sequence). The CDR3 spans 18 residues. Trimming took off 0 bases at V and 0 bases at J, with 18 bases between the two ends. CDR3 sequence reads: CSARDLGQGQVAKNIQYF. In nucleotides, the CDR3 is TGCAGTGCTAGAGATCTGGGGCAGGGCCAAGTAGCCAAAAACATTCAGTACTTC.

J is TRBJ2-5 and V is TRBV5-8; a possible D gene is TRBD1 (6 bases). CDR1 and CDR2 from the germline V gene are SGHTS and YDEGEE. V was trimmed by 5 bases and J by 3 bases, leaving 14 bases between them. This CDR3 is 14 amino acids long. The CDR3 DNA is TGTGCCAGCAGTCCCACAGGGATCAAAGAGACCCAGTACTTC. Its translation: CASSPTGIKETQYF.

J is TRBJ1-1 and V is TRBV25-1; 9 bases are shared with TRBD1. This CDR3 is built from 15 residues. Germline assignment: CDR1 MGHDK and CDR2 SYGVNS. V gave up 2 bases and J gave up 3 bases; unmatched junction bases: 4. CDR3 DNA sequence: TGTGCCAGCAGTGAAGCCGGGACAGGGTACACTGAAGCTTTCTTT. Translating gives CASSEAGTGYTEAFF.

V gene TRBV5-1 combines with J gene TRBJ2-5; 9 positions agree with TRBD1. The ends lost 3 bases at V and 6 bases at J; junction bases unmatched: 18. The length of the CDR3 is 18 residues. CDR1 and CDR2 (germline): SGHRS, YFSETQ. The CDR3 reads CASSSVPLSTGTGKTQYF. CDR3 nucleotide sequence: TGCGCCAGCAGCTCCGTACCTTTATCCACCGGGACAGGGAAGACCCAGTACTTC.

Points on this clonotype: A clone one base away is much larger, so this may be a read error. The rearrangement uses TRBV11-2 and TRBJ2-1; no clear D. Looked up from germline, CDR1 is SGHAT and CDR2 is FQNNGV. This CDR3 has 11 residues. CDR3 amino acids: CASSSMNGQFF. CDR3 DNA: TGTGCCAGCAGCTCTATGAATGGGCAGTTCTTC.

This rearrangement joins TRBV2 to TRBJ1-1; D remains ambiguous. Germline CDR1 is SNHLY and CDR2 is FYNNEI. The CDR3 spans 12 residues. V gave up 6 bases and J gave up 2 bases, with 7 bases separating them. CDR3 in amino acids: CASRHENTEAFF. The CDR3 coding sequence is TGTGCCAGCAGGCACGAAAACACTGAAGCTTTCTTT.

This chain joins TRBV28 and TRBJ1-5; a weak D match, TRBD1 (5 bases). V lost 8 bases and J lost 2, with 16 bases in between. The CDR3 is made up of 15 amino acids. From germline, CDR1 is MDHEN and CDR2 SYDVKM. CDR3 nucleotide sequence: TGTGCCAGCGGACAAGTACATGGTCGCAATCAGCCCCAGCATTTT. Its translation is CASGQVHGRNQPQHF.

The chain combines TRBV2 with TRBJ2-1, with D perhaps TRBD2 (7 bases). CDR3 length: 14 residues. The germline gives CDR1 SNHLY, CDR2 FYNNEI. Trimming removed 6 bases at V and 9 bases at J, with 18 bases between. CDR3 sequence: CASRGAGVLGEQFF. The CDR3 nucleotides read TGTGCCAGCAGGGGGGCGGGGGTCTTAGGTGAGCAGTTCTTC.

About this clonotype: This may come from a read error, since a much larger clone is one base off. The rearrangement joins TRBV6-6 to TRBJ1-4; unclear D gene. The CDR3 runs 11 residues. Germline V gives CDR1 MNHNY, CDR2 SVGAGI (reference sequence). V lost 1 base and J lost 6, with 0 bases in between. As DNA, the CDR3 is TGTGCCAGCAGTTACTATGAAAAACTGTTTTTT. Translating gives CASSYYEKLFF.

Regarding this clonotype: A much larger clone is a single base away; this may be a read error. This chain joins TRBV29-1 and TRBJ2-1; no clear D. V was clipped by 4 bases and J by 10 bases, with 17 bases between them. CDR1 is SQVTM, CDR2 ANQGSEA, per germline. The CDR3 runs 13 residues. CDR3 residues: CSVVSPTSYEQFF. CDR3 sequence (DNA): TGCAGCGTTGTCTCACCGACTTCCTACGAGCAGTTCTTC.

This clonotype was detected a few times. This chain uses TRBV12-3 or TRBV12-4 with TRBJ1-5, with 12 positions matching TRBD1. The V gene end was trimmed by 5 bases and the J gene end by 1 base; junction bases not matched to a gene: 3. The CDR3 has 16 residues. The CDR3: CASSTGTGGSNQPQHF. DNA of the CDR3: TGTGCCAGCAGTACCGGGACAGGGGGCAGCAATCAGCCCCAGCATTTT.

Only a few counts were recorded for this clonotype. J is TRBJ2-1 and V is TRBV24-1; maybe TRBD2 (5 bases). Trimming shortened V by 6 bases and J by 6 bases, and 17 bases separated the two germline ends. The CDR3 runs 15 residues. CDR1 is KGHDR and CDR2 is SFDVKD in the germline V gene. The CDR3 DNA reads as TGTGCCACCAGTTATCCCGGGGTAGGAGGCAATGAGCAGTTCTTC. This translates into CATSYPGVGGNEQFF.

With regard to this clonotype: An end of the junction differs from the germline gene, which may be a read error. V gene TRBV5-1 combines with J gene TRBJ2-1, with 10 bases aligning to TRBD2. Germline V gives CDR1 SGHRS, CDR2 YFSETQ. CDR3 length equals 18 residues. The CDR3 nucleotides are TGCGCCAGCAGCTGGGGTTCTAGCGGGAGACACTCCTACAATGGGCAGTTCTTC. Protein sequence: CASSWGSSGRHSYNGQFF.

V gene TRBV20-1 combines with J gene TRBJ1-6, with D possibly TRBD1 on 6 matching bases. V shed 1 base and J shed 5 bases, with 12 bases lying between them. This CDR3 comprises 15 residues. The germline gives CDR1 DFQATT, CDR2 SNEGSKA (reference sequence). The DNA for the CDR3 is TGCAGTGCTAGAGGGACCGGGACAAATAATTCACCCCTCCACTTT. This sequence encodes CSARGTGTNNSPLHF.

The chain employs TRBV5-1 and TRBJ2-4; no clear D gene. This CDR3 has 16 amino acids. Germline V gene data show CDR1 as SGHRS and CDR2 as YFSETQ. V lost 4 bases, J lost 0 bases, and 14 bases lay in between. In DNA form, the CDR3 reads TGCGCCAGCAGCCCCGGACGCCTTCTAGCCAAAAACATTCAGTACTTC. Translation gives CASSPGRLLAKNIQYF.

This clonotype came up a few times. The rearrangement joins TRBV12-3 or TRBV12-4 to TRBJ1-4; D is possibly TRBD1 (6 bases). The CDR3 is made up of 14 amino acids. V was trimmed by 4 bases and J by 5 bases, leaving 11 bases between them. CDR3 nucleotide sequence: TGTGCCAGCAGTTGGACAGCAGTAAATGAAAAACTGTTTTTT. Its protein product is CASSWTAVNEKLFF.

This clonotype has a handful of counts. The V call is TRBV6-1, the J call TRBJ2-1; maybe TRBD1 (5 bases). The germline V and J ends were trimmed by 7 bases and 1 base, with 17 bases remaining between them. Germline-derived CDR1 and CDR2 are MNHNS and SASEGT. This CDR3 is built from 16 residues. The CDR3, as DNA: TGTGCCAGCAAATCCCTCCAGGGTTCGTCCTACAATGAGCAGTTCTTC. Amino acids: CASKSLQGSSYNEQFF.